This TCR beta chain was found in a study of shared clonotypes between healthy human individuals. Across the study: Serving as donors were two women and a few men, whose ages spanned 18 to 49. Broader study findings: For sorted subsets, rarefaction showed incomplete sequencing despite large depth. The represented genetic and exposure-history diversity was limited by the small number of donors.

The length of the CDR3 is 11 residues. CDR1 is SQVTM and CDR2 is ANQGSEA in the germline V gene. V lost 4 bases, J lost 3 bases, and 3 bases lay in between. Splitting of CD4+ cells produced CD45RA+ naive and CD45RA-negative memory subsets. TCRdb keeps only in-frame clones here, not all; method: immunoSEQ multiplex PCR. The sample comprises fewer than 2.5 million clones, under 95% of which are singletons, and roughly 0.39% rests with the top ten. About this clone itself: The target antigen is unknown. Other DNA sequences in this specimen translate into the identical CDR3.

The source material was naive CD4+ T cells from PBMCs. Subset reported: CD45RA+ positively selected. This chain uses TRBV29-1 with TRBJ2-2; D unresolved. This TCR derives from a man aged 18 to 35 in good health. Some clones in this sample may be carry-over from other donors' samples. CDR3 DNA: TGCAGCGTTGGATACACCGGGGAGCTGTTTTTT. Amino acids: CSVGYTGELFF.